Listed here are 31 T cell receptor beta chains from one sample, sequenced in a study of blood T cell repertoires in COVID-19. Profiled with immunoSEQ multiplex PCR; TCRdb holds only in-frame clones, not every one. This sample has about 130,000 clones; approximately 84% occur once, and the top ten carry 10% to 15%. Sequences were obtained from peripheral blood. All receptors come from a woman aged 55-70 years with acute or convalescent COVID-19.

The chain has TRBV6-1 and TRBJ2-7; tentatively, D is TRBD1 (7 bases). Germline CDR1 MNHNS, CDR2 SASEGT. V was cut by 2 bases and J by 9 bases, with 23 bases left in between. The CDR3 runs to 16 residues. This CDR3 reads CASSEWAGDSTGGQYF. The CDR3 bases are TGTGCCAGCAGTGAATGGGCAGGGGACAGCACCGGGGGGCAGTACTTC.

The V call is TRBV18, the J call TRBJ1-3, with a tentative D call TRBD1 (6 bases). Per germline, CDR1 KGHSH and CDR2 LQKENI. The ends were cut back, 3 bases at V and 4 bases at J, with 16 bases in the middle. This CDR3 is built from 16 residues. CDR3 sequence (DNA): TGTGCCAGCTCACCCGGGACGGTCACAGGGGGAAACACCATATATTTT. It yields the protein CASSPGTVTGGNTIYF.

Of note for this clone: Other DNA sequences in this specimen translate into the identical CDR3. The CDR3 sequence is CASSLQGGTEAFF. DNA of the CDR3: TGTGCCAGCAGCTTACAGGGAGGCACTGAAGCTTTCTTT. The gene calls are TRBV7-9 and TRBJ1-1; D is perhaps TRBD1 (5 bases). The CDR3 length is 13 residues. Trimming stripped 2 bases from V and 4 bases from J, with 8 bases between. Germline V gives CDR1 SEHNR, CDR2 FQNEAQ (reference sequence).

The V and J genes are TRBV27 and TRBJ1-4, with D tentatively TRBD1 (5 bases). This CDR3 has 14 residues. The V end was cut by 7 bases, the J end by 3 bases, with 12 bases between. The V gene's germline CDR1 is MNHEY and CDR2 SMNVEV (reference sequence). CDR3 coding DNA: TGTGCCAGCAAGGTGGGCAGGGCTAATGAAAAACTGTTTTTT. Protein sequence: CASKVGRANEKLFF.

V is TRBV5-1 and J is TRBJ2-7; D may be TRBD2 (6 bases). Germline lookup yields CDR1 SGHRS and CDR2 YFSETQ. Deletions cut 0 bases from V and 6 bases from J, with 13 bases between. The CDR3 covers 14 residues. CDR3 nucleotides: TGCGCCAGCAGCTTGGGTCGGGGGAACTCCGAGCAGTACGTC. Its translation: CASSLGRGNSEQYV.

The chain carries TRBV5-1 and TRBJ1-4; no reliable D call. V lost 1 base, J lost 8 bases, and 12 bases lay in between. In germline, CDR1 is SGHRS, CDR2 YFSETQ. The CDR3 spans 14 residues. CDR3 residues: CASSLSGLKEKLFF. The CDR3 bases are TGCGCCAGCAGCTTGTCAGGACTCAAAGAAAAACTGTTTTTT.

J is TRBJ1-4 and V is TRBV2; 9 bases line up with TRBD1. The CDR3 length is 15 residues. V was clipped by 7 bases and J by 7 bases; unmatched bases: 10. CDR1 and CDR2 (germline): SNHLY, FYNNEI. The CDR3 nucleotides are TGTGCCAGCAATGATCAACCGGGACAGGGTGAAAAACTGTTTTTT. This gives the protein CASNDQPGQGEKLFF.

This clone was picked up one time. This chain connects TRBV5-1 to TRBJ1-5, with 8 bases fitting TRBD1. Germline V gives CDR1 SGHRS, CDR2 YFSETQ. CDR3 length: 13 amino acids. After removal of 4 bases from V and 5 bases from J, the junction contained 2 bases not matched to a gene. The CDR3 protein is CASSPTGDQPQHF. In DNA form, the CDR3 reads TGCGCCAGCAGCCCGACAGGGGATCAGCCCCAGCATTTT.

J is TRBJ2-1 and V is TRBV4-1; D might be TRBD1 (5 bases). The V and J ends lost 4 bases and 9 bases respectively, with 19 bases between them. This CDR3 is built from 15 residues. Germline CDR1 is MGHRA and CDR2 is YSYEKL. CDR3 bases: TGCGCCAGCAGCCCCCCCGGGCCTCGAAGGGGTGAGCAGTTCTTC. Protein: CASSPPGPRRGEQFF.

Comment on this clone: The sample carries other DNA sequences with the same CDR3. The chain combines TRBV7-9 with TRBJ1-2; D might be TRBD1 (5 bases). Germline-derived CDR1 and CDR2 are SEHNR and FQNEAQ (reference sequence). The germline V and J ends were trimmed by 0 bases and 8 bases, with 7 bases remaining between them. The CDR3 totals 12 residues. As DNA, the CDR3 is TGTGCCAGCAGCTTAGCGGGGGGAGGCTACACCTTC. It codes for CASSLAGGGYTF. Supplemented by reference TRBV7-9 and TRBJ1-2, the full variable domain reads DTGVSQNPRHKITKRGQNVTFRCDPISEHNRLYWYRQTLGQGPEFLTYFQNEAQLEKSRLLSDRFSAERPKGSFSTLEIQRTEQGDSAMYLCASSLAGGGYTFGSGTRLTVV.

The rearrangement links TRBV2 to TRBJ1-5, with 7 nucleotides matching TRBD1. V was pared by 4 bases and J by 1 base, with 4 bases of the junction left unmatched. This CDR3 comprises 15 residues. The germline CDR1 and CDR2 sequences are SNHLY and FYNNEI. The CDR3 is CASSAWDSSNQPQHF. CDR3 nucleotides: TGTGCCAGCAGTGCGTGGGACAGCAGCAATCAGCCCCAGCATTTT. Supplemented by reference TRBV2 and TRBJ1-5, the full variable domain reads EPEVTQTPSHQVTQMGQEVILRCVPISNHLYFYWYRQILGQKVEFLVSFYNNEISEKSEIFDDQFSVERPDGSNFTLKIRSTKLEDSAMYFCASSAWDSSNQPQHFGDGTRLSIL.

This chain uses TRBV10-3 with TRBJ2-7; 10 positions match TRBD1. Germline loops: CDR1 ENHRY, CDR2 SYGVKD. With V trimmed by 6 bases and J by 4 bases, 6 bases remained unmatched. The CDR3 has 14 amino acids. As DNA, the CDR3 is TGTGCCATCAGGGACCGGGACAGGGGTTACGAGCAGTACTTC. Its protein product is CAIRDRDRGYEQYF.

V gene TRBV13 combines with J gene TRBJ1-2, with D maybe TRBD1 (6 bases). From germline, CDR1 is PRHDT and CDR2 FYEKMQ (reference sequence). This CDR3 is built from 13 residues. Trimming removed 6 bases from V and 7 bases from J, with 15 bases in between. The CDR3 loop is CASSRLGTLGYTF. The CDR3 DNA reads as TGTGCCAGCAGTCGCCTCGGGACACTTGGCTACACCTTC.

This chain joins TRBV7-2 and TRBJ2-1; D perhaps matches TRBD2 (6 bases). Germline values: CDR1 SGHTA, CDR2 FQGNSA. The V gene lost 4 bases and the J gene lost 4 bases, with 14 bases spanning the gap. The CDR3 totals 15 residues. CDR3: CASSSGGGAYNEQFF. In DNA form, the CDR3 reads TGTGCCAGCAGCTCCGGGGGTGGGGCTTACAATGAGCAGTTCTTC.

The rearrangement links TRBV19 to TRBJ1-1, with a tentative D call TRBD1 (5 bases). CDR1 and CDR2 (germline): LNHDA, SQIVND (reference sequence). V gave up 5 bases and J gave up 5 bases, with 12 bases separating them. The length of the CDR3 is 13 residues. For the CDR3, the DNA is TGTGCCAGTAGTCCCCCGGGGGGTACTGAAGCTTTCTTT. Translation gives CASSPPGGTEAFF.

The chain links TRBV5-1 to TRBJ2-5, with TRBD1 as a possible D gene (6 bases). V gave up 3 bases and J gave up 5 bases, with 11 bases separating them. Germline values: CDR1 SGHRS, CDR2 YFSETQ. The CDR3 sequence is 13 residues long. Here the CDR3 DNA reads TGCGCCAGCAGCTCTCCAGGGGCCGAGACCCAGTACTTC. This translates into CASSSPGAETQYF.

The chain uses TRBV3-1 (or the pseudogene TRBV3-2) and TRBJ2-2; 11 bases agree with TRBD2. The CDR3 sequence is 16 residues long. Germline assignment: CDR1 LGHDT and CDR2 YNNKEL (reference sequence). J was trimmed by 6 bases and V by 1 base; bases with no gene match: 4. This CDR3 is CASSQALAGGPGELFF. In DNA, the CDR3 is TGTGCCAGCAGCCAAGCCCTAGCGGGGGGTCCCGGGGAGCTGTTTTTT.

The CDR3 reads CASSLNSNTGELFF. DNA for the CDR3: TGCGCCAGCAGCTTGAACTCGAACACCGGGGAGCTGTTTTTT. This sequence joins TRBV5-1 and TRBJ2-2; no definite D call. CDR1 SGHRS and CDR2 YFSETQ come from the germline V gene. V was trimmed by 1 base and J by 0 bases, leaving 4 bases between them. The CDR3 totals 14 residues. The whole variable domain, filled in from reference TRBV5-1 and TRBJ2-2, reads KAGVTQTPRYLIKTRGQQVTLSCSPISGHRSVSWYQQTPGQGLQFLFEYFSETQRNKGNFPGRFSGRQFSNSRSEMNVSTLELGDSALYLCASSLNSNTGELFFGEGSRLTVL.

The chain recombines TRBV18 with TRBJ1-1; the match to TRBD1 covers 8 bases. The length of the CDR3 is 14 residues. CDR1 KGHSH and CDR2 LQKENI come from the germline V gene. V dropped 4 bases and J dropped 3; count of bases not matched to a gene: 4. The chain's CDR3 is CASSLGQGDTEAFF. The DNA of the CDR3 is TGTGCCAGCTCACTAGGACAGGGAGACACTGAAGCTTTCTTT.

The CDR3 region is CASSRGGANTGELFF. The CDR3, as DNA: TGTGCCAGCAGCCGAGGGGGCGCGAACACCGGGGAGCTGTTTTTT. This chain connects TRBV7-3 to TRBJ2-2, with 7 bases matching TRBD1. Germline-derived CDR1 and CDR2 are SGHTA and FQGTGA. The V segment lost 5 bases and the J segment 0 bases; nucleotides outside the gene matches: 3. The CDR3 contains 15 residues.

The chain uses TRBV11-2 and TRBJ2-7, with 9 positions matching TRBD2. Per germline, CDR1 SGHAT and CDR2 FQNNGV. Trimming cost V 6 bases and J 4 bases; bases outside gene matches: 7. CDR3 size: 14 residues. CDR3 residues: CASRTAGGPYEQYF. The CDR3 nucleotides read TGTGCCAGCAGGACAGCGGGGGGCCCATACGAGCAGTACTTC.

The chain combines TRBV4-1 with TRBJ1-4; TRBD1 is a possible D gene (6 bases). V was pared by 1 base and J by 6 bases, with 12 bases between. The germline gives CDR1 MGHRA, CDR2 YSYEKL. The CDR3 totals 15 residues. In nucleotides, the CDR3 is TGCGCCAGCAGCCAAGGTGCGACAGGCCATGAAAAACTGTTTTTT. Its protein product is CASSQGATGHEKLFF.

The V and J genes are TRBV27 and TRBJ1-5, with D possibly being TRBD1 (5 bases). The germline CDR1 and CDR2 sequences are MNHEY and SMNVEV (reference sequence). V was clipped by 2 bases and J by 5 bases, with 13 bases between them. The CDR3 covers 15 residues. The CDR3 DNA is TGTGCCAGCAGTTTAGGCATACCGGGGGATCAGCCCCAGCATTTT. The encoded protein is CASSLGIPGDQPQHF.

The chain couples TRBV24-1 to TRBJ2-5; possible D gene TRBD2, 7 bases. With 3 bases removed from V and 5 bases from J, the gap between germline ends came to 15 bases. CDR1 KGHDR and CDR2 SFDVKD come from the germline V gene. The CDR3 loop spans 15 amino acids. The CDR3 protein is CATSDHRGARETQYF. For the CDR3, the DNA is TGTGCCACCAGTGATCACCGGGGGGCCCGGGAGACCCAGTACTTC.

The chain is built from TRBV18 and TRBJ1-5; D possibly corresponds to TRBD1 (5 bases). Germline V gene sequence: CDR1 KGHSH, CDR2 LQKENI. Trimming removed 1 base at V and 5 bases at J, with 9 bases between. The CDR3 extends over 14 amino acids. CDR3 sequence: CASSPRGVDQPQHF. CDR3 nucleotides: TGTGCCAGCTCACCACGGGGCGTGGATCAGCCCCAGCATTTT.

This chain connects TRBV5-1 to TRBJ2-7, with D unclear. The CDR3 runs 14 residues. V was trimmed by 1 base and J by 0 bases, leaving 8 bases between them. Germline V lookup: CDR1 SGHRS, CDR2 YFSETQ. The CDR3 region has the DNA TGCGCCAGCAGCTTGATTCCGGGCTCCTACGAGCAGTACGTC. The encoded protein is CASSLIPGSYEQYV.

This clone was recorded a few times. The chain combines TRBV6-2 or TRBV6-3 with TRBJ1-1; D not certain. Germline V gives CDR1 MNHEY, CDR2 SVGEGT. Trimming cost V 4 bases and J 0 bases, with 3 bases left between them. This CDR3 is 12 amino acids long. For the CDR3, the DNA is TGTGCCAGCAGTTCCGTGAACACTGAAGCTTTCTTT. Translated: CASSSVNTEAFF.

The chain couples TRBV21-1 to TRBJ2-3; TRBD2, as called in the table, went unchecked against the DNA. TRBV21-1 is flagged as a pseudogene. The CDR3 consists of 16 residues. The CDR3 protein is CASRPTSGGFTDTQYF. CDR3 nucleotide sequence: TGTGCCAGCAGACCGACTAGCGGGGGGTTCACAGATACGCAGTATTTT.

The CDR3 spells CASSLRDRTFNSPLHF. CDR3 nucleotide sequence: TGTGCCAGCAGCCTGAGGGACAGAACGTTTAATTCACCCCTCCACTTT. This chain joins TRBV5-4 and TRBJ1-6; TRBD1 aligns across 7 bases. The CDR3 length is 16 residues. Germline-derived CDR1 and CDR2 are SGHNT and YYREEE (reference sequence). The junction had 10 bases not matched to a gene; V was cut back by 4 bases and J by 6 bases. Filled out from reference TRBV5-4 and TRBJ1-6, the complete variable domain reads ETGVTQSPTHLIKTRGQQVTLRCSSQSGHNTVSWYQQALGQGPQFIFQYYREEENGRGNFPPRFSGLQFPNYSSELNVNALELDDSALYLCASSLRDRTFNSPLHFGNGTRLTVT.

This sequence joins TRBV9 and TRBJ2-7; weak D call: TRBD1 (5 bases). Germline values: CDR1 SGDLS, CDR2 YYNGEE. Trimming stripped 0 bases from V and 0 bases from J, with 7 bases between. The CDR3 runs to 14 residues. As DNA, the CDR3 is TGTGCCAGCAGCGTAGATGACAGCTCCTACGAGCAGTACTTC. Residues: CASSVDDSSYEQYF.

This chain links TRBV29-1 with TRBJ1-1; no reliable D call. Germline assignment: CDR1 SQVTM and CDR2 ANQGSEA. V gave up 4 bases and J gave up 6 bases, with 12 bases separating them. CDR3 length: 12 amino acids. The DNA of the CDR3 is TGCAGCGTTGGCCCGAGGATAGCTGAAGCTTTCTTT. Encoded protein: CSVGPRIAEAFF.